These 28 T cell receptor beta chains came from one sample sequenced in a study of T cells in Graves' hyperthyroidism and ophthalmopathy. Amplification targeted TCR beta CDR3 regions from RNA transcripts. The HTBI primer set was used in a first-round RT-PCR of the TCR CDR3. TCRdb recomputed calls from the multiplex PCR reads with MiXCR, one row per CDR3 protein. The data contain about 690,000 distinct CDR3 sequences, 15% to 20% of them singletons. The sample consisted of blood. The receptors come from a man in his fifties or sixties with Graves' hyperthyroidism.

The chain is built from TRBV6-6 and TRBJ1-6; D not certain. Germline assignment: CDR1 MNHNY and CDR2 SVGAGI (reference sequence). V lost 0 bases and J 7 bases, leaving 13 bases between the germline ends. CDR3 length equals 16 residues. The CDR3 protein is CASSYSKFRRNSPLHF. The CDR3 region has the DNA TGTGCCAGCAGTTACTCGAAATTCCGGCGGAATTCACCCCTCCACTTT.

This sequence joins TRBV19 and TRBJ2-2; 9 nucleotides match TRBD2. Losses at the gene ends were 4 bases for V and 7 bases for J; bases not matched to a gene: 7. Germline V gene lookup returns CDR1 LNHDA and CDR2 SQIVND (reference sequence). The CDR3 contains 15 residues. CDR3 residues: CASSKWAGGDGELFF. The CDR3, as DNA: TGTGCCAGTAGTAAATGGGCGGGAGGGGACGGGGAGCTGTTTTTT. The entire variable domain, with the rest obtained from reference TRBV19 and TRBJ2-2, is as follows: DGGITQSPKYLFRKEGQNVTLSCEQNLNHDAMYWYRQDPGQGLRLIYYSQIVNDFQKGDIAEGYSVSREKKESFPLTVTSAQKNPTAFYLCASSKWAGGDGELFFGEGSRLTVL.

This clonotype was seen more than once but under ten times. An end of the junction differs from the germline gene, which may be a read error. The rearrangement links TRBV18 to TRBJ2-5, with D perhaps matching TRBD1 or TRBD2 (6 bases each). The CDR3 sequence is 15 residues long. In germline, CDR1 is KGHSH, CDR2 LQKENI. The CDR3 is CASSGLTRGQETQYF. The CDR3 coding sequence is TGTGCCAGCTCAGGCCTGACCCGGGGGCAAGAGACCCAATACTTC.

This clonotype was picked up many times. The rearrangement joins TRBV10-3 to TRBJ2-3; D not certain. Germline loops: CDR1 ENHRY, CDR2 SYGVKD. The CDR3 sequence is 14 residues long. Trimming left V 7 bases short and J 3 bases short, with 14 bases between. The CDR3 spells CAIKSVSQTDTQYF. The CDR3 region has the DNA TGTGCCATCAAATCAGTATCCCAAACAGATACGCAGTATTTT.

At least ten counts were recorded for this clonotype. The chain links TRBV11-2 to TRBJ2-7, with TRBD2 matching over 9 bases. Germline CDR1 reads SGHAT; CDR2 reads FQNNGV. V lost 2 bases, J lost 0 bases, and 11 bases stayed unmatched. The CDR3 covers 18 residues. DNA of the CDR3: TGTGCCAGCAGCTTATTAATTAGCGGGAGCGGGAGCTCCTACGAGCAGTACTTC. Amino acids: CASSLLISGSGSSYEQYF.

This clonotype was observed many times. V is TRBV27 and J is TRBJ1-4; D is perhaps TRBD1 (5 bases). The CDR3 sequence is 11 residues long. V shed 6 bases and J shed 11 bases, with 10 bases lying between them. The germline gives CDR1 MNHEY, CDR2 SMNVEV (reference sequence). For the CDR3, the DNA is TGTGCCAGCAGGGGGCTGACGAAACTGTTTTTT. Translating it yields CASRGLTKLFF.

The sample holds one count of this clonotype. The chain uses TRBV10-2 and TRBJ2-2; TRBD2 matches 9 bases. Trimming removed 8 bases from V and 1 base from J; junction bases left unmatched: 5. This CDR3 contains 15 residues. Germline loops: CDR1 WSHSY, CDR2 SAAADI. CDR3 residues: CASGLTSGNTGELFF. DNA for the CDR3: TGCGCCAGCGGCTTGACTAGCGGGAACACCGGGGAGCTGTTTTTT.

This clonotype was found many times. The rearrangement uses TRBV6-2 or TRBV6-3 and TRBJ2-7; 10 bases agree with TRBD2. This CDR3 spans 13 amino acids. Germline assignment: CDR1 MNHEY and CDR2 SVGEGT. V lost 7 bases to trimming and J lost 6 bases; unmatched junction nucleotides: 6. The CDR3 nucleotides read TGTGCCAGCAAGCTAGCGGGAGCGCTCGAGCAGTACTTC. It encodes CASKLAGALEQYF.

The chain recombines TRBV11-2 with TRBJ2-3; no definite D call. The CDR3 spans 14 residues. Germline V CDR1 and CDR2: SGHAT, FQNNGV. Deletions cut 0 bases from V and 6 bases from J, with 10 bases between. The CDR3 DNA follows: TGTGCCAGCAGCTTAGATCGGCGAGCGGATACGCAGTATTTT. It is translated as CASSLDRRADTQYF.

In its sample, this clonotype was seen many times. The chain is built from TRBV11-2 and TRBJ1-2, with 7 bases that match TRBD1. The length of the CDR3 is 13 residues. Germline V gives CDR1 SGHAT, CDR2 FQNNGV. Losses at the gene ends were 1 base for V and 5 bases for J; bases not matched to a gene: 1. The CDR3 coding sequence is TGTGCCAGCAGCTTAGGGGACAGTTATGGCTACACCTTC. It translates to CASSLGDSYGYTF. The variable domain in full, completed from reference TRBV11-2 and TRBJ1-2, reads EAGVAQSPRYKIIEKRQSVAFWCNPISGHATLYWYQQILGQGPKLLIQFQNNGVVDDSQLPKDRFSAERLKGVDSTLKIQPAKLEDSAVYLCASSLGDSYGYTFGSGTRLTVV.

The V gene is TRBV29-1, the J gene TRBJ2-2; D tentatively fits TRBD1 or TRBD2 (6 bases each). CDR3 length: 12 amino acids. Germline loops: CDR1 SQVTM, CDR2 ANQGSEA. CDR3: CSATGATGELFF. The CDR3 DNA sequence: TGCAGTGCAACGGGGGCCACCGGGGAGCTGTTTTTT.

There are many counts of this clonotype. The gene calls are TRBV5-6 and TRBJ2-7; possible D gene TRBD2, 6 bases. Germline CDR1 SGHDT, CDR2 YYEEEE. The CDR3 extends over 13 amino acids. V lost 4 bases, J lost 3 bases, and 11 bases lay in between. CDR3: CASSGGNYYEQYF. The DNA for the CDR3 is TGTGCCAGCAGCGGGGGGAACTACTACGAGCAGTACTTC.

This clonotype appeared many times. Sequence at one end of the junction differs from germline and may be a read error. This chain links TRBV2 with TRBJ1-3; tentatively, D is TRBD1 (6 bases). This CDR3 has 15 amino acids. Looked up from germline, CDR1 is SNHLY and CDR2 is FYNNEI. CDR3 region: CASSEEGGSGNTIYF. Here the CDR3 DNA reads TGTGCCAGCAGCGAAGAAGGGGGCTCTGGAAACACCATATATTTT.

This clonotype was recorded at least ten times. The CDR3: CASSDMTGLNTGELFF. CDR3 sequence (DNA): TGTGCCAGCAGTGACATGACAGGACTGAACACCGGGGAGCTGTTTTTT. J is TRBJ2-2 and V is TRBV28; D perhaps matches TRBD1 (6 bases). With 5 bases removed from V and 1 base from J, the gap between germline ends came to 14 bases. The CDR3 runs 16 residues. Germline CDR1 and CDR2: MDHEN and SYDVKM.

The chain employs TRBV20-1 and TRBJ2-1, with a possible D match to TRBD2 (6 bases). The CDR3 contains 15 residues. Germline V CDR1 and CDR2: DFQATT, SNEGSKA (reference sequence). The V end lost 3 bases, the J end lost 2 bases, and 14 bases lay between the germline ends. This chain's CDR3 is CSARTASGAYNEQFF. The CDR3 bases are TGCAGTGCTAGGACGGCATCGGGGGCCTACAATGAGCAGTTCTTC.

The chain uses TRBV5-5 and TRBJ2-1; a possible D gene is TRBD1 (7 bases). This CDR3 region has 22 residues. The germline V and J ends were trimmed by 0 bases and 1 base, with 29 bases remaining between them. The germline V gene encodes CDR1 SGHKS and CDR2 YYEKEE (reference sequence). This CDR3 reads CASSLGEEVFRQGVISYNEQFF. The CDR3 DNA reads TGTGCCAGCAGCTTGGGGGAGGAGGTTTTTCGCCAGGGGGTAATATCCTACAATGAGCAGTTCTTC.

This clonotype was recorded many times. The J gene is TRBJ2-7, the V gene TRBV12-3 or TRBV12-4; tentative D call: TRBD1 (5 bases). The germline V and J ends were trimmed by 6 bases and 7 bases, with 19 bases remaining between them. The CDR3 runs to 14 residues. Here the CDR3 DNA reads TGTGCCAGCAGCCTCGGACACCCCGCTGGTGAGCAGTACTTC. Protein sequence: CASSLGHPAGEQYF.

This clonotype was observed many times. V usage is TRBV7-2 and J usage is TRBJ2-2; D ambiguous. With 2 bases removed from V and 6 bases from J, the gap between germline ends came to 13 bases. The CDR3 has 15 amino acids. The germline CDR1 and CDR2 sequences are SGHTA and FQGNSA. CDR3 sequence: CASSLRPPISGELFF. DNA of the CDR3: TGTGCCAGCAGCTTACGTCCCCCGATCTCCGGGGAGCTGTTTTTT.

This clonotype was detected many times. This chain links TRBV27 with TRBJ1-1, with D possibly being TRBD1 (6 bases). Between the trimmed V and J ends, which lost 2 bases and 7 bases, there was a span of 17 bases. The CDR3 extends over 15 amino acids. Looked up from germline, CDR1 is MNHEY and CDR2 is SMNVEV (reference sequence). The CDR3 region is CASSLGGGGASEAFF. CDR3 bases: TGTGCCAGCAGTTTAGGCGGTGGGGGGGCTAGTGAAGCTTTCTTT.

This clonotype has only a few counts. Given a much more abundant clone one base away, this may be a read error. J is TRBJ2-7 and V is TRBV9; no firm D call. The CDR3 spans 14 residues. V was pared by 0 bases and J by 0 bases, with 7 bases between. CDR1 and CDR2 (germline): SGDLS, YYNGEE. The CDR3 here is CASSVAADSYEQYF. In nucleotides, the CDR3 is TGTGCCAGCAGCGTAGCGGCAGACTCCTACGAGCAGTACTTC.

The V gene is TRBV20-1, the J gene TRBJ1-5, with 7 bases lining up with TRBD1. CDR1 and CDR2 (germline): DFQATT, SNEGSKA (reference sequence). Losses at the gene ends were 4 bases for V and 6 bases for J; bases not matched to a gene: 9. This CDR3 contains 14 residues. The CDR3 DNA is TGCAGTGCTACAGGGCAAGGGGGCAGTCAGCCCCAGCATTTT. Its protein is CSATGQGGSQPQHF.

This clonotype was seen at least ten times. The chain couples TRBV24-1 to TRBJ2-3; 11 bases match TRBD1. This CDR3 is 16 amino acids long. Per germline, CDR1 KGHDR and CDR2 SFDVKD. The ends lost 3 bases at V and 3 bases at J; junction bases unmatched: 4. The DNA for the CDR3 is TGTGCCACCAGTGATACGGGGACAGGGGGAACAGATACGCAGTATTTT. Translated: CATSDTGTGGTDTQYF.

This clonotype came up many times. The CDR3 coding sequence is TGTGCCAGCAGCCAACTAGCGGGGGCGGCAGATACGCAGTATTTT. This encodes CASSQLAGAADTQYF. This rearrangement joins TRBV6-2 or TRBV6-3 to TRBJ2-3; the match to TRBD2 covers 11 bases. Per germline, CDR1 MNHEY and CDR2 SVGEGT. CDR3 length: 15 residues. The V and J ends lost 6 bases and 4 bases, in that order; junction bases with no gene match: 6.

The J gene is TRBJ2-7, the V gene TRBV19, with 14 bases aligning to TRBD2. This CDR3 contains 17 residues. After removal of 2 bases from V and 6 bases from J, the junction contained 9 bases not matched to a gene. Germline CDR1 and CDR2: LNHDA and SQIVND (reference sequence). CDR3 region: CASSIKPGLAGVSEQYF. Written as DNA, the CDR3 is TGTGCCAGTAGTATAAAACCGGGACTAGCGGGAGTAAGCGAGCAGTACTTC.

V is TRBV12-5 and J is TRBJ1-6; 9 bases map to TRBD1. J lost 0 bases, V lost 2 bases, and 5 bases had no gene match. The CDR3 length is 18 residues. CDR1 and CDR2 (germline): LGHNT, FRNRAP. The DNA for the CDR3 is TGTGCTAGTGGTTTGAACAGGGGGCGAAGCTCCTATAATTCACCCCTCCACTTT. This gives the protein CASGLNRGRSSYNSPLHF.

This chain links TRBV28 with TRBJ2-1; D unresolved. This CDR3 is 13 amino acids long. V lost 5 bases and J lost 6, with 11 bases in between. Germline V gives CDR1 MDHEN, CDR2 SYDVKM. For the CDR3, the DNA is TGTGCCAGCAGTAACGCCAAGGGCAATGAGCAGTTCTTC. This sequence encodes CASSNAKGNEQFF.

This clonotype was seen a few times. The chain carries TRBV28 and TRBJ2-1, with D unresolved. Germline-derived CDR1 and CDR2 are MDHEN and SYDVKM. The CDR3 sequence is 14 residues long. V lost 3 bases and J 7 bases, leaving 13 bases between the germline ends. The CDR3 coding sequence is TGTGCCAGCAGTTTTCGGGTTAGCTTTAATGAGCAGTTCTTC. It specifies CASSFRVSFNEQFF.

This clonotype showed up just a few times. The V gene is TRBV28, the J gene TRBJ1-5, with a weak D call TRBD1 (6 bases). The CDR3 runs 14 residues. Germline CDR1 reads MDHEN; CDR2 reads SYDVKM. Trimming left V 7 bases short and J 7 bases short, with 17 bases between. CDR3 loop: CASNFYREGQPQHF. CDR3 DNA: TGTGCCAGCAACTTTTACAGGGAGGGCCAGCCCCAGCATTTT.